This TCR beta chain came from a study of cytomegalovirus exposure and HLA in healthy donors (TCRdb year 2017). Study-wide context: An earlier analysis of several hundred of the donors reported about 290 Gb of sequence data and 120 million or so unique TCR beta sequences from some 180 million T cells. An early release that covered 500 to 800 HLA-typed donors contained approximately 300 gigabases of sequencing data and tens of millions of unique TCR sequences. A later genetic analysis used genome-wide SNP genotypes for about 65% of the roughly 670 donors, treating that subset as a discovery cohort. Four or five DR-DQ haplotypes were handled as single units for association and clustering because linkage in the cohort was strong. In an earlier analysis of roughly 540 of the donors, high-throughput TCR beta sequencing was used to judge whether each TCR beta V gene segment behaved as functional or pseudogenic. Of the 350 to 450 genotyped donors, 65% to 90% were placed in the genetic ancestry cluster associated with self-reported Caucasian donors. The study combined high-throughput TCR immunosequencing, statistical association of individual TCRs with disease status, and machine learning to predict cytomegalovirus infection status. Along with the roughly 710-subject first cohort, a separate validation cohort of more than 90 different subjects was used. The study aimed to test whether cataloging public T cell receptors could reveal signatures of past pathogen exposure. Typing coverage varied by locus: roughly 620-640 donors for A, B, C, DRB1 and DQB1; roughly 510 for DQA1; approximately 610 for DPA1; fewer than 480 for DPB1. All discovery cohort repertoires had been generated using a single sequencing platform. In a later analysis, previously published TCR beta repertoires from several hundred donors were re-analyzed and high-resolution HLA genotyping was added so that TCR occurrence patterns could be studied. HLA typing included class I and class II loci at four-digit resolution. The T cell repertoires of about 700 subjects were profiled by immunosequencing and related to cytomegalovirus serostatus. Among about 400 genotyped donors of the cohort, an average of around 240,000 unique TCR beta nucleotide sequences was sequenced per donor, of which about 20% were non-productive. Donor age, sex, ethnicity and CMV serostatus were compiled alongside the repertoire data. The later analysis used no new phenotypic data to find candidate immune exposures, relying instead on TCR beta sequences and their occurrence across donors. What the work shows at the level of the full study, not this receptor alone: A further reported finding was that TCR beta sequences accurately predicted the HLA-A and HLA-B alleles for most subjects in the first cohort. A group of highly shared sequence variants was considered likely to be a technical artifact of the sequencing pipeline. In a later analysis, the rate of TCR association differed among HLA loci, with DRB1 alleles having the most associated TCRs and HLA-C alleles having the fewest. V-gene and J-gene trimming of TCR beta chains was associated with a missense DCLRE1C variant in a later genetic analysis, and the association was replicated in an independent cohort. According to the authors, the approach could potentially be generalized to other disease states and immunological phenotypes. While some public TCRs were present in many individuals, most TCR sequences turned up only very rarely across donors. A total of 150 to 200 TCR beta chains were listed by the study as associated with cytomegalovirus. Several of the top co-occurrence clusters appeared to be linked to parvovirus B19, influenza, CMV and Epstein-Barr virus, according to a later analysis. The only immune exposure information available for the cohort was CMV serostatus. An earlier analysis of 450 to 750 of the donors showed that most TCR beta V segments appeared in productive rearrangements either about 87% or about 30% of the time, which broadly matched IMGT annotations. Some IMGT-functional V segments, including TRBV6-2 and TRBV6-3, could not be told apart with the 87-base-pair reads, so those segments were excluded. According to a later genetic analysis, donors in an Asian-associated ancestry cluster had fewer N-insertions in productive TCRs than the approximately 670-donor mean. In vitro tests confirmed that three of the cytomegalovirus-associated TCR beta chains recognize cytomegalovirus antigens. A later analysis associated about 16,000 TCR beta sequences with specific HLA alleles at a false discovery rate of 0.05. Sequencing depth was assumed to be roughly uniform across donors in the presence/absence analyses, though that assumption may not hold. The cohort was sequenced for TCR beta chains only, and without alpha or paired-chain data the features that could be detected were limited. A later analysis found that most CMV-associated TCR beta chains appeared HLA-restricted, with HLA associations seemingly driven largely by CMV exposure. In a later analysis, HLA-associated TCR beta chains showed more clonal expansion and lower generation probabilities than non-associated chains that were equally common. Correlated functional status among segregating V segments might be attributable to linkage disequilibrium, but an unknown experimental factor could not be ruled out. Because HLA typing was missing for some donors at each locus, association tests included only the typed subset. Strong co-occurrence of HLA alleles, especially DR and DQ, made assigning TCR associations to individual alleles difficult. Because counts were too low, about 15 rarely observed V segments, including chromosome 9 orphons, were left out of the earlier analysis of approximately 580 of the donors. Cytomegalovirus status was reported to be diagnosed by the classifier with high specificity and sensitivity in both the original and validation cohorts.

The cohort comprised 550 to 700 healthy bone marrow donors. At the time of sampling, every cohort member was nominally healthy, though immune exposures that went unrecorded were likely present. The donor was CMV seropositive and belonged to the group of around 300 seropositive cohort members. Each donor provided a peripheral blood sample, and peripheral blood mononuclear cells were used for TCR beta sequencing. Genomic DNA extraction from the blood cell samples was performed with the Qiagen DNeasy Blood Extraction Kit. In the case of this clone: Its antigen remains undetermined. The record has no base qualities; no much larger clone is one base away.

Trimmed from V: 3 bases; trimmed from J: 2 bases; junction bases lacking a gene match: 10. CDR1 is given as MDHEN and CDR2 as SYDVKM, both from the germline V gene. There are 17 amino acids in the CDR3, from cysteine to phenylalanine inclusive. The only DNA kept is the CDR3, 51 bases in frame from the first base. Library preparation used the immunoSEQ multiplex PCR assay. For the multiplex PCR, a mixture combining 60 forward primers for TCR Vbeta segments and 13 reverse primers for TCR Jbeta segments was used. The CDR3 region of rearranged TCR beta genes was amplified from genomic DNA by a multiplex PCR assay. The amplified TCR beta libraries were sequenced on the Illumina HiSeq System as 87-base-pair reads. On the authors' methods: In a later analysis, around 80 million unique TCR beta chains were counted across the 666 repertoires, and roughly 9.9 million of these chains were shared by at least two donors. To remove PCR and sequencing errors, raw reads were error-corrected and collapsed into unique sequences using a nearest-neighbor algorithm that merged closely related sequences. To assign V, D and J gene segments, CDR3 sequences were aligned to IMGT reference sequences. For a sequence to be retained, a match of at least six nucleotides was required to both a V gene segment and a J gene segment. A rearrangement counted as productive if the CDR3 had no stop codons and remained in frame with V and J, and every other rearrangement counted as non-productive. Following IMGT convention, CDR3 was defined as the stretch from the second conserved V-encoded cysteine to the conserved J-encoded phenylalanine. The earlier analysis of fewer than 700 of the donors excluded sequences that lacked an unambiguous match to a single V gene segment. In an earlier analysis of 450 to 700 of the donors, V segments were called functional above 56.7% productive rearrangements and were called segregating when the between-donor standard deviation exceeded 5%. To diagnose cytomegalovirus status from the catalog of TCR beta chain sequences, a statistical classification framework was built. A later analysis assigned V and J genes by comparing TCR nucleotide sequences with IMGT/GENE-DB human TR gene sequences. The TCRdist pipeline was used in a later analysis to assign CDR3 sequences and most-parsimonious VDJ recombination scenarios. In a later analysis, every TCR beta chain was defined by the combination of its CDR3 amino acid sequence and its V-gene family, and reads without a unique V-gene family were dropped. In a later analysis, nearly 600 highly shared, low-generation-probability nucleotide sequences were removed to address suspected cross-contamination and a sequencing artifact. In a later analysis, a clonal expansion index for each public chain was calculated from normalized within-repertoire ranks of inferred template counts. Generation probabilities in a later analysis came from a VDJ recombination model fitted to out-of-frame rearrangements, and those results were checked against IGoR. Hypergeometric tests were used in a later analysis to score TCR-TCR, TCR-HLA and TCR-CMV co-occurrence, with a repertoire-size bias correction applied to the TCR pairs. False discovery rates were estimated in a later analysis by permuting HLA or CMV assignments 20 times. A later analysis grouped co-occurring TCRs with DBSCAN, adding TCRdist sequence similarity when clustering within HLA-allele-positive subsets. For co-occurrence clustering, repertoires with fewer than 30,000 or more than 120,000 public chains were excluded, along with about five repertoires with anomalous nucleotide sharing. Entries here come from immuneACCESS through TCRdb and include only in-frame sequences with V and J called. Some clones fail to appear in such tables; in the studies checked, an unresolved V gene covers under half of the shortfall, and the cause of the remainder is unknown. D and trimming were read from the DNA, whereas the V and J calls and clone size are those reported in that table. A total of about 120,000 clones appear in this sample, about 59% of them only once. The ten largest clones take up roughly 10% of the sample.

The receptor was derived from a woman in her 40s in good health and CMV-seropositive. The V and J genes are TRBV28 and TRBJ2-3; 8 middle bases align to TRBD1. Sequences were obtained from PBMCs. The bases read TGTGCCAGCAGTTTCCTGGGGGCCAGGGGGCACACAGATACGCAGTATTTT. Translated, it gives CASSFLGARGHTDTQYF.